Sequencing of this T cell receptor (beta chain) was carried out in a study of glioma-infiltrating T cells. About the research overall: Dexamethasone exposure before glioma surgery was limited to six or fewer days.

General study points: A blood CDR3 motif signature was depleted in highly divergent patients. Gliomas, especially low-grade, showed above-expected tissue-blood divergence; non-neoplastic patients showed below.

The iRepertoire nested amplicon-rescue multiplex PCR amplified TCR alpha and beta CDR3s from RNA. TCRdb ran MiXCR on the multiplex PCR reads and lists one entry per CDR3 protein. The table has more than 300,000 distinct CDR3 sequences, around 38% seen once; the top ten hold 12%. In regard to this clonotype: What it binds is not known.

This TCR was sampled from a human donor with low-grade glioma or glioblastoma, undergoing nonglioma brain surgery, or in good health (not recorded which). Material: glioma tissue, nonneoplastic brain tissue, or PBMCs (not recorded which).

Here the CDR3 reads CASTLGREAFF. DNA for the CDR3: TGTGCCAGCACCCTGGGGAGAGAAGCTTTCTTT. The chain couples TRBV12-3 or TRBV12-4 to TRBJ1-1; D gene ambiguous. CDR3 length: 11 amino acids. With 7 bases removed from V and 8 bases from J, the gap between germline ends came to 11 bases.